This is a list of T cell receptor beta chains from one sample in a study of OX40 agonist ivuxolimab in advanced cancers. The protocol was immunoSEQ multiplex PCR, while the TCRdb copy is restricted to in-frame clones and leaves out a portion. Of roughly 63,000 clones in the sample, 80% to 90% were seen once. The sample here was CD4+ or CD8+ T cells sorted from blood, taken in a trial of the OX40 agonist ivuxolimab. These receptors all come from an adult with an advanced solid tumor such as melanoma, head and neck, liver or kidney cancer. Each CDR3 is given with its conserved first and last residue. The D gene is left open where the match is weak. Part of the rows lack a size; the others show once, few, many or a class for expanded clones.

j_call,d_call,clone_size,v_call,cdr3_nt,cdr3_aa
TRBJ1-2,TRBD1,.,TRBV5-8,TGTGCCAGCAGCTTTCGGGACAGGTTCGGCTATGGCTACACCTTC,CASSFRDRFGYGYTF
TRBJ1-2,.,.,TRBV5-1,TGCGCCAGCAGCTTGGGCCCTGATACCCACTATGGCTACACCTTC,CASSLGPDTHYGYTF
TRBJ2-3,.,.,TRBV6-5,TGTGCCAGCAAGACTAGAGGCCTTAGGGATACGCAGTATTTT,CASKTRGLRDTQYF
TRBJ1-2,TRBD1,.,TRBV19,TGTGCCAGTAGTATTACTGGGACAGCGGCTCGATTTACTGGCTACACCTTC,CASSITGTAARFTGYTF
TRBJ1-2,TRBD1,few,TRBV7-9,TGTGCCAGCAGCTTACTTACAGGGGCGGGTGGCTACACCTTC,CASSLLTGAGGYTF
TRBJ2-5,.,.,TRBV23-1,TGCGCCAGCAGTCACCAATGCAGGGTCCCCGGGGAGACCCAGTACTTC,CASSHQCRVPGETQYF
TRBJ2-3,.,.,TRBV29-1,TGCAGCGTTGCAATCGGGGCTAGCACAGATACGCAGTATTTT,CSVAIGASTDTQYF
TRBJ2-7,.,.,TRBV28,TGTGCCAGCAGCCACGCCGTGGGAACCTACGAGCAGTACTTC,CASSHAVGTYEQYF
TRBJ1-1,TRBD1,once,TRBV11-3,TGTGCCAGCAGTTCGGACAGGGAGAACACTGAAGCTTTCTTT,CASSSDRENTEAFF
TRBJ1-2,.,.,TRBV19,TGTGCCAGTACCCCAGGGTACTATGGCTACACCTTC,CASTPGYYGYTF
TRBJ2-1,.,.,TRBV27,TGTGCCAGCAGTTGGACCGCCAACCCCGAGCAGTTCTTC,CASSWTANPEQFF
TRBJ1-5,.,.,TRBV6-1,TGTGCCAGCAGTGTGGAAGTCTATCAGCCCCAGCATTTT,CASSVEVYQPQHF
TRBJ2-7,.,once,TRBV5-6,TGTGCCAGCAGTTCCGGACGGAGGAAGGCCTACGAGCAGTACTTC,CASSSGRRKAYEQYF
TRBJ2-7,TRBD2,.,TRBV4-2,TGTGCCAGCAGCCAAGAATCAGCGGGACCCCTCTCCTACGAGCAGTACTTC,CASSQESAGPLSYEQYF
TRBJ2-7,TRBD1,once,TRBV28,TGTGCCAGCAGTGACAGGGTCTACGAGCAGTACTTC,CASSDRVYEQYF
TRBJ2-1,.,.,TRBV18,TGTGCCAGCTCCCCAAGGGGGGGGAGTAATGAGCAGTTCTTC,CASSPRGGSNEQFF
TRBJ2-5,TRBD1,.,TRBV5-1,TGCGCCAGCAGCTTCTCGGGACAGCAAAAAAGGGAGCAGTACTTC,CASSFSGQQKREQYF
TRBJ1-4,TRBD1,.,TRBV5-1,TGCGCCAGCAGCTCAGGGACAGGGGGACTTTCGAATGAAAAACTGTTTTTT,CASSSGTGGLSNEKLFF
TRBJ1-1,.,.,TRBV13,TGTGCCAGCAGCTTAGCCCCAGGGGAAGCTTTCTTT,CASSLAPGEAFF
TRBJ2-7,TRBD1,.,TRBV6-6,TGTGCCAGCAGTTACGGGGACAGTATCGTCTTC,CASSYGDSIVF
TRBJ1-1,.,.,TRBV20-1,TGCAGTGCTAGAGACGCTTGGAAAGCTTTCTTT,CSARDAWKAFF
TRBJ1-5,.,.,TRBV28,TGTGCCAGCTCGACCGGGGGGTCTGGGAATCAGCCCCAGCATTTT,CASSTGGSGNQPQHF
TRBJ2-1,TRBD2,once,TRBV29-1,TGCAGCGTTCTTATCATGGAGCTAGCGGGAGAGCAGTTCTTC,CSVLIMELAGEQFF
TRBJ2-7,TRBD2,.,TRBV5-1,TGCGCCAGCAGCCCGGGAGGATACCCATCGGACGAGCAGTACTTC,CASSPGGYPSDEQYF
TRBJ2-7,.,.,TRBV6-5,TGTGCCGCCGCCGGGGGTCCCTCACTGTACGAGCAGTACTTC,CAAAGGPSLYEQYF
TRBJ2-1,.,.,TRBV28,TGTGCCAGCCGGGACACCCCCACGGATGAGCAGTTCTTC,CASRDTPTDEQFF
TRBJ2-1,TRBD2,.,TRBV7-8,TGTGCCAGCAGCCAAAAGGGACTAGCGGAGACCTCCTACAATGAGCAGTTCTTC,CASSQKGLAETSYNEQFF
TRBJ2-7,.,.,TRBV5-6,TGTGCCAGCCAGCGGCGATTCGGAGGGGCCTACGAGCAGTACTTC,CASQRRFGGAYEQYF
TRBJ2-2,.,once,TRBV28,TGTGCCAGCAGTTTATTGGATGGGGAGCTGTTTTTT,CASSLLDGELFF
TRBJ2-1,TRBD2,.,TRBV9,TGTGCCAGCAGCGCCAGAGGGACTAGCGGGCCCCGCTTCAATGAGCAGTTCTTC,CASSARGTSGPRFNEQFF
TRBJ2-7,.,.,TRBV10-3,TGTGCCATCAGTGAAGGGCAGGGGAAATACGAGCAGTACTTC,CAISEGQGKYEQYF
TRBJ2-3,TRBD2,.,TRBV9,TGTGCCAGCAGCGCAGGAGCGGGGGGCACAGATACGCAGTATTTT,CASSAGAGGTDTQYF
TRBJ1-1,.,.,TRBV2,TGTGCCAGCAGTGAAGAACGGAACACTGAAGCTTTCTTT,CASSEERNTEAFF
TRBJ2-2,.,.,TRBV7-6,TGTGCCAGCAGCTTGACAGTTGTGGGATCAGCCGGGGAGCTGTTTTTT,CASSLTVVGSAGELFF
TRBJ2-3,TRBD2,few,TRBV18,TGTGCCAGCTCACCACTGGCTAGCGGGGGTGCAGATACGCAGTATTTT,CASSPLASGGADTQYF